This T cell receptor beta chain was sequenced during a study of blood T cell repertoires in COVID-19. On the study more broadly: Acute and convalescent COVID-19 specimens originated in the United States, Italy and Spain. Sample material is recorded as cDNA or gDNA derived from T cells, B-cell-depleted T cells, or PBMCs.

How the authors handled the data: Reference gene primer amplification gave estimated nucleated cell counts. The protocol was immunoSEQ multiplex PCR, while the TCRdb copy is restricted to in-frame clones and leaves out a portion. The DNA was the basis for D and trimming; V, J and clone size are from that table. The table shows hundreds of thousands of clones, with approximately 90% occurring only once. V lost 4 bases and J 0 bases, leaving 12 bases between the germline ends. CDR1 and CDR2 from the germline V gene are SGDLS and YYNGEE. The CDR3 extends over 15 amino acids. This TCR was recovered from a young woman who had recovered from COVID-19. The rearrangement uses TRBV9 and TRBJ2-3, with D perhaps matching TRBD2 (6 bases). The sequenced sample was peripheral blood. CDR3 sequence: CASSRDGTSTDTQYF. The CDR3 region has the DNA TGTGCCAGCAGCAGGGACGGGACTAGCACAGATACGCAGTATTTT.